This T cell receptor (beta chain) was recorded in a study of CD8+CD57+ T cells in acquired aplastic anemia. The overall study: On average, sorted CD4+ and CD8+ cells gave 3.2 ug of DNA.

As concerns this clonotype: Its antigen is as yet unknown.

This CDR3 has 14 residues. V lost 4 bases and J 1 base, leaving 10 bases between the germline ends. The germline V gene has CDR1 SGHRS and CDR2 YFSETQ. Profiles of TCR beta VDJ and CDR3 were generated from a genomic DNA template. A single record per CDR3 protein comes from TCRdb applying MiXCR to the reads. The table includes 300,000 or so distinct CDR3 sequences, approximately 58% detected once. Patients included in sequencing had previously demonstrated CD8+CD57+ cell expansion by flow cytometry. General study findings and limits: Patients shared twenty-nine CD8+ CDR3 sequences with controls. The study found no significant CD8+ Simpson's diversity difference between patients and controls.

The origin of this receptor is a human donor with aplastic anemia. The chain recombines TRBV5-1 with TRBJ2-3, with unresolved D. The specimen sequenced was sorted CD4+, CD8+, or CD8+CD57+ T cells (not recorded which) from PBMCs. The CDR3, as DNA: TGCGCCAGCAGCGACGACACCGGCACAGATACGCAGTATTTT. As protein: CASSDDTGTDTQYF.